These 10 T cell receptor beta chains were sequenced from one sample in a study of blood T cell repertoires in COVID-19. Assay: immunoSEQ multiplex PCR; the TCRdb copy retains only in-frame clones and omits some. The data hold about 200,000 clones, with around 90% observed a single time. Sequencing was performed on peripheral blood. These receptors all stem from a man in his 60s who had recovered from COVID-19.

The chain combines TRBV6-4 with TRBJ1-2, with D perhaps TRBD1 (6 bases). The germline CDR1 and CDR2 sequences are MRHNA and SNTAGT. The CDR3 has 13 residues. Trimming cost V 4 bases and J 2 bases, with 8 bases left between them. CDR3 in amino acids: CASSGGQNYGYTF. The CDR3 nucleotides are TGTGCCAGCAGTGGGGGGCAAAACTATGGCTACACCTTC.

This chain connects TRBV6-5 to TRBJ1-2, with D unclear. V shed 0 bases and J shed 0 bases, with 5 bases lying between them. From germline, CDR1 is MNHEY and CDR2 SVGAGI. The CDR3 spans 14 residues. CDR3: CASSYSATNYGYTF. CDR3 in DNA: TGTGCCAGCAGTTACTCGGCCACTAACTATGGCTACACCTTC.

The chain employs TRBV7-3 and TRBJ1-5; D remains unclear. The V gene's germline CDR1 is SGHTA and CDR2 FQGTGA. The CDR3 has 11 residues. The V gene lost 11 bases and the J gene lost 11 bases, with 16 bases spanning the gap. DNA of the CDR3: TGTGCCGAAGTAGTTTCTTTGGCCCAGCATTTT. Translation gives CAEVVSLAQHF.

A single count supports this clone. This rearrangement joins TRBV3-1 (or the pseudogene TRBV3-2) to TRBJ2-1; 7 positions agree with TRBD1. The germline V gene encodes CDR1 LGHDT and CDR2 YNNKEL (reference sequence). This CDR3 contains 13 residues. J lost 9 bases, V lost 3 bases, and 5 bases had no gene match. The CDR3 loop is CASSHNRGTEQFF. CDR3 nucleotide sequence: TGTGCCAGCAGCCATAACAGGGGCACTGAGCAGTTCTTC.

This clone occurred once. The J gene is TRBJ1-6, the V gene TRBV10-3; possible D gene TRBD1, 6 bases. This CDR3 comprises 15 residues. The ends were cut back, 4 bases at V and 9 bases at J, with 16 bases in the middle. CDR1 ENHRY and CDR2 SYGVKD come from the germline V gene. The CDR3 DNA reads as TGTGCCATCAGTGCAGGGACAAAAAGCGGTTCACCCCTCCACTTT. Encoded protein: CAISAGTKSGSPLHF.

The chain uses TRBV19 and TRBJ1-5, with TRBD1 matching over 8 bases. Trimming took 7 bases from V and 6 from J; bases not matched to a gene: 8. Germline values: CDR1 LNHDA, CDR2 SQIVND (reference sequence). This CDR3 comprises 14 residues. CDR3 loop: CASKPDRGRQPQHF. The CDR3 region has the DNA TGTGCCAGTAAACCCGACAGGGGTCGTCAGCCCCAGCATTTT.

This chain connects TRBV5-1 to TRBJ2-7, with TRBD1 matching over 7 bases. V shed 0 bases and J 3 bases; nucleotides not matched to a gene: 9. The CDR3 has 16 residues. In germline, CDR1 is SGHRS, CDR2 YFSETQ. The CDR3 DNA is TGCGCCAGCAGCTTGGCCGTCGGGACAGCAAGCTACGAGCAGTACTTC. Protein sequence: CASSLAVGTASYEQYF.

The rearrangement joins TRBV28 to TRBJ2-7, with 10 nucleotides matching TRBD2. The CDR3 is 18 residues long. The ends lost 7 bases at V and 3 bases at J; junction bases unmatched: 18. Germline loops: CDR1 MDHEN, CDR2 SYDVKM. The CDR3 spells CASTPWALKGTSVYEQYF. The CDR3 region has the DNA TGTGCCAGCACCCCCTGGGCCTTAAAAGGGACTAGCGTCTACGAGCAGTACTTC.

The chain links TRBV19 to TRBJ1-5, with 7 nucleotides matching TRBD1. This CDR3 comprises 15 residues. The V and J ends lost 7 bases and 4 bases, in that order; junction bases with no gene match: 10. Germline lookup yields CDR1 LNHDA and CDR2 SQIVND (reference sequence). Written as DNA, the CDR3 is TGTGCCAGTAACCCTCACAGGGGCCAGAATCAGCCCCAGCATTTT. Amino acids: CASNPHRGQNQPQHF.

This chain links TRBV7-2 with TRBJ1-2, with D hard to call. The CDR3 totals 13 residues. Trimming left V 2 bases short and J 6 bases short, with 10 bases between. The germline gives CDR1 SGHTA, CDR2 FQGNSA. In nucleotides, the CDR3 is TGTGCCAGCAGCTTAAGGATTGGGCATGGCTACACCTTC. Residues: CASSLRIGHGYTF.